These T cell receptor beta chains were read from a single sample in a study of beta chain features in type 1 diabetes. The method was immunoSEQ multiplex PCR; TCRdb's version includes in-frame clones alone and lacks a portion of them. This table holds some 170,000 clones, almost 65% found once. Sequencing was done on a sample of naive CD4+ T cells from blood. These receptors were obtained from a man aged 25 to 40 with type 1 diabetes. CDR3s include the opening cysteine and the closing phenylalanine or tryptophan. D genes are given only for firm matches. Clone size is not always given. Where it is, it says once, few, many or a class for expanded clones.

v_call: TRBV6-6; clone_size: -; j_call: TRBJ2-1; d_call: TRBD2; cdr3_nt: TGTGCCAGCAGTCCCGGGACTAGCTACAATGAGCAGTTCTTC; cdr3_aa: CASSPGTSYNEQFF
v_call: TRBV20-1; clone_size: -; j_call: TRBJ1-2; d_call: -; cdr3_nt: TGCAGTGCTGCCGGGGGCTATGGCTACACCTTC; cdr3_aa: CSAAGGYGYTF
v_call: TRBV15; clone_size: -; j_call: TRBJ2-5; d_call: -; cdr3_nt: TGTGCCACCAGCAGGAAGTATGGTCTCGGGGGGCCGGAGACCCAGTACTTC; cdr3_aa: CATSRKYGLGGPETQYF
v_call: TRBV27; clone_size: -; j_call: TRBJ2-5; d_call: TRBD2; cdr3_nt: TGTGCCAGCAGGACTAGCGGGGTTGTAGAGACCCAGTACTTC; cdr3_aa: CASRTSGVVETQYF
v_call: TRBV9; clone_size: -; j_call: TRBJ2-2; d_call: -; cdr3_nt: TGTGCCAGCAGTTCAGGGTCGGCGAACACCGGGGAGCTGTTTTTT; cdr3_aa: CASSSGSANTGELFF
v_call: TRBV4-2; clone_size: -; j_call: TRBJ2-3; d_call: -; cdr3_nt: TGTGCCAGCAGCAGAAGATTCGAGGGTGCAGATACGCAGTATTTT; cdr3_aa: CASSRRFEGADTQYF
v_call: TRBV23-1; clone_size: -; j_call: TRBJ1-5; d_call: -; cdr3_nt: TGCGCCCGAGGGAAGGGCGGGGGCAGGGGAAAAAATCAGCCCCAGCATTTT; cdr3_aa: CARGKGGGRGKNQPQHF
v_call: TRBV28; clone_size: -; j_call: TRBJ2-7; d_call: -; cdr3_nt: TGTGCCAGTCACGCAGGGCCGACCTACGAGCAGTACTTC; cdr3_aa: CASHAGPTYEQYF
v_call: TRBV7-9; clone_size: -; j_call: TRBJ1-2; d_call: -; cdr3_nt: TGTGCCAGCAGCTTAGTTTTTCAGGGGTCCGGCTACACCTTC; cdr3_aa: CASSLVFQGSGYTF
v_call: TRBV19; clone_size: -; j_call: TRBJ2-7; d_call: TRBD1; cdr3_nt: TGTGCCAGTAGTATCGCCCAGGGGGCCTACGAGCAGTACTTC; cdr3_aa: CASSIAQGAYEQYF
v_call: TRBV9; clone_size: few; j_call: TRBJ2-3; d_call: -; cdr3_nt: TGTGCCAGCAGCGTAGCGGCTAGGGCAACAGATACGCAGTATTTT; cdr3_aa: CASSVAARATDTQYF
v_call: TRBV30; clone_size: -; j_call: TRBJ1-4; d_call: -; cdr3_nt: TGTGCCTGGGGAACAGGGACCGCGGGAAAACTGTTTTTT; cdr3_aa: CAWGTGTAGKLFF
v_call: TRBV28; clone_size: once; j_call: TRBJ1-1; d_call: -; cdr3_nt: TGTGCCAGCAGAGTGGGCGGAAACACTGAAGCTTTCTTT; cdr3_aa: CASRVGGNTEAFF
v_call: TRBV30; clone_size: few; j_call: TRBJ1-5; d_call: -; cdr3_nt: TGTGCCTGGAGTGTACAGAGCAATCAGCCCCAGCATTTT; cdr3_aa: CAWSVQSNQPQHF
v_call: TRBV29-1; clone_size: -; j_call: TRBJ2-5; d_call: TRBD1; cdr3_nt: TGCAGCGTGGTGACAGGGGGAAACCAAGAGACCCAGTACTTC; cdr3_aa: CSVVTGGNQETQYF
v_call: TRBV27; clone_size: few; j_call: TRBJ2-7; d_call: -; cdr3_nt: TGTGCCAGCAGTCTCGCGACAGATACCTACGAGCAGTACTTC; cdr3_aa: CASSLATDTYEQYF
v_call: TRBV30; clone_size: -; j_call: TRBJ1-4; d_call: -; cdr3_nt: TGTGCCTGGAAGGGGTACAGGGAGGATGAAAAACTGTTTTTT; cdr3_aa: CAWKGYREDEKLFF
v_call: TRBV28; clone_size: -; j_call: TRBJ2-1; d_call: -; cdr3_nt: TGTGCCAGCAGTTTCCGCAAGGGTGACAATGAGCAGTTCTTC; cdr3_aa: CASSFRKGDNEQFF
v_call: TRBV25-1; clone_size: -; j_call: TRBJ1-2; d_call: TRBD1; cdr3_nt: TGTGCCAGCAGTGAATACCCGGGACAGGGTGACGGCTACACCTTC; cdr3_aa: CASSEYPGQGDGYTF
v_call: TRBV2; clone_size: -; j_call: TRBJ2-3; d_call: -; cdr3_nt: TGTGCCAGCAGTGACGTCATAATTCAGGATACGCAGTATTTT; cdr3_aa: CASSDVIIQDTQYF
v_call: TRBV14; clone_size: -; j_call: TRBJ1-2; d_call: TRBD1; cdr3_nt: TGTGCCAGCAGCCAACCCGGGACAGGGGCTGGCTACACCTTC; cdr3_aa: CASSQPGTGAGYTF
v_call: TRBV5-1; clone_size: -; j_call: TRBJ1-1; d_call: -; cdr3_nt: TGCGCCAGCAGCTTGGAGGCAGGGGCTGAAGCTTTCTTT; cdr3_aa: CASSLEAGAEAFF
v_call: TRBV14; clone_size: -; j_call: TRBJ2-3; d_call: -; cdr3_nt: TGTGCCAGCAGCTCCAGACAGGTCACAGATACGCAGTATTTT; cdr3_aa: CASSSRQVTDTQYF
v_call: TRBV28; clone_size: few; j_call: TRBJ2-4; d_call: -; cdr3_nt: TGTGCCAGCATAGCCCCAGGCAAAAACATTCAGTACTTC; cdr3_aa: CASIAPGKNIQYF
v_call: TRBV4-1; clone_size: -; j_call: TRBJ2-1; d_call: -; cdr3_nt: TGCGCCAGCAGCCAAGACTTTTTTGTCGGGGGCGCGTCCGATGAGCAGTTCTTC; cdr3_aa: CASSQDFFVGGASDEQFF
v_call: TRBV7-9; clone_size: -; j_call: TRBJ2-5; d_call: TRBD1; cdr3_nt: TGTGCCAGCAGCGACCAGTCAAAATATGGGACAGTGCAAGAGACCCAGTACTTC; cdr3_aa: CASSDQSKYGTVQETQYF
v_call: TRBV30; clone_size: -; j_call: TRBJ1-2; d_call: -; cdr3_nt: TGTGCCTGGACGGGTGGCGGAGGCTACACCTTC; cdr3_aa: CAWTGGGGYTF
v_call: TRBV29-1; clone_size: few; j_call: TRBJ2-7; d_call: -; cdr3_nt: TGCAGCGTCGGGTTTACAGGGCTCTACGAGCAGTACTTC; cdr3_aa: CSVGFTGLYEQYF
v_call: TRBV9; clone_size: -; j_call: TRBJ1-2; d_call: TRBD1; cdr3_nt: TGTGCCAGCAGCGTGACAGGGTTCGTGGGTGGCTACACCTTC; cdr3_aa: CASSVTGFVGGYTF
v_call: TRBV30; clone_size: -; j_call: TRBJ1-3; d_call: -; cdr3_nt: TGTGCCTGGAGTGTATTTTTAGAACAAGGCTCCATATATTTT; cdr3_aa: CAWSVFLEQGSIYF
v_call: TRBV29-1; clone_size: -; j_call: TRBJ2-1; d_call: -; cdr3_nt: TGCAGCGTTCAGGGTGATGAGCAGTTCTTC; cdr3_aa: CSVQGDEQFF
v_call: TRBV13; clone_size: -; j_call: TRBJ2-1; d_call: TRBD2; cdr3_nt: TGTGCCAGCAGCTTTAGGACTAGCTCCTACAATGAGCAGTTCTTC; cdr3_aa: CASSFRTSSYNEQFF
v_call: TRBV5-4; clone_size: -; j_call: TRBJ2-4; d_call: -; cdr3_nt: TGTGCCAGCAGCTTCGGAGGATGGCGTGGAGGGGCCAAAAACATTCAGTACTTC; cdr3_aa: CASSFGGWRGGAKNIQYF
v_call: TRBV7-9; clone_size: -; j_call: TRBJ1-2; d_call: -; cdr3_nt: TGTGCCAGCAGCTCGCCTGAGGTCCTAAACTATGGCTACACCTTC; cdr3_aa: CASSSPEVLNYGYTF
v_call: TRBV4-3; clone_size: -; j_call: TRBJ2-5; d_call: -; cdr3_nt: TGCGCCAGCAGCCAACGACTAGTCGGAGAGACCCAGTACTTC; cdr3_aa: CASSQRLVGETQYF
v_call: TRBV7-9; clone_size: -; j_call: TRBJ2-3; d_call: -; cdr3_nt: TGTGCCAGCAGCTTAGGCGAATTCACAGATACGCAGTATTTT; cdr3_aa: CASSLGEFTDTQYF
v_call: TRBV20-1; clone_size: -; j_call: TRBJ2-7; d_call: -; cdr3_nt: TGCAGTGCGGGACTCACCTACGAGCAGTACTTC; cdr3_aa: CSAGLTYEQYF
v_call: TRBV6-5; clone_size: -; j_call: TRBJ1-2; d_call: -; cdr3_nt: TGTGCCAGCAGTTATAATATCCGATCGGTTGGCTACACCTTC; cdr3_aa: CASSYNIRSVGYTF
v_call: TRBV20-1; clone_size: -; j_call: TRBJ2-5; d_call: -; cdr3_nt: TGCAGTGCTAGAGTGGGCGGGACCCAGTACTTC; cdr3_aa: CSARVGGTQYF
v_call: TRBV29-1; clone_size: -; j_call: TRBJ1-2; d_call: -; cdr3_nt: TGCAGCGTTGATTCCGGGACGGTCACTTCTAACTATGGCTACACCTTC; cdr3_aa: CSVDSGTVTSNYGYTF
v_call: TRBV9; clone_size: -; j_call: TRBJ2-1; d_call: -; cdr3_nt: TGTGCCAGCAGCGTTGACAATGAGCAGTTCTTC; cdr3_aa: CASSVDNEQFF
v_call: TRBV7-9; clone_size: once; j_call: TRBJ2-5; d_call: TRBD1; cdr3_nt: TGTGCCAGCAGCTCCAATCCCGGGACAGGGACAGAGACCCAGTACTTC; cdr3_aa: CASSSNPGTGTETQYF